A selection of T cell receptor beta chains follows, all from one sample in a study of OX40 agonist ivuxolimab in advanced cancers. Profiled with immunoSEQ multiplex PCR; TCRdb holds only in-frame clones, not every one. The data show about 22,000 clones, about 88% seen once. Sequencing used CD4+ or CD8+ T cells sorted from blood, obtained in a trial of the OX40 agonist ivuxolimab. Every receptor here comes from an adult with an advanced solid tumor such as melanoma, head and neck, liver or kidney cancer. CDR3s include the opening cysteine and the closing phenylalanine or tryptophan. The order of the fields is V gene, J gene, D gene, clone size, CDR3 protein, CDR3 DNA. D genes are given only for firm matches. Clone size is not always given. Where it is, it says once, few, many or a class for expanded clones.

>TRBV10-3|TRBJ2-5|NA|NA
CAISPGGAETQYF
TGTGCCATCAGTCCAGGAGGGGCGGAGACCCAGTACTTC
>TRBV29-1|TRBJ2-7|NA|NA
CSVVTGNEQYF
TGCAGCGTGGTTACAGGGAACGAGCAGTACTTC
>TRBV7-9|TRBJ2-1|NA|NA
CASSSETSSYNEQFF
TGTGCCAGCAGCTCAGAGACATCCTCCTACAATGAGCAGTTCTTC
>TRBV29-1|TRBJ2-5|TRBD2|NA
CSVEDGAGGSFETQYF
TGCAGCGTTGAAGACGGGGCGGGAGGGTCCTTTGAGACCCAGTACTTC
>TRBV21-1|TRBJ1-6|NA|once
CASSKEGGEGSPLHF
TGTGCCAGCAGCAAAGAGGGGGGCGAAGGATCACCCCTCCACTTT
>TRBV5-5|TRBJ2-3|TRBD2|NA
CASSLPREPTQYF
TGTGCCAGCAGCTTGCCGCGGGAGCCTACGCAGTATTTT
>TRBV7-2|TRBJ2-7|NA|NA
CASSPPGASYEQYF
TGTGCCAGCAGCCCCCCAGGGGCTTCCTACGAGCAGTACTTC
>TRBV19|TRBJ2-7|NA|NA
CASSGNYEQYF
TGTGCCAGTAGCGGGAACTACGAGCAGTACTTC
>TRBV7-9|TRBJ2-1|NA|NA
CASSLVLGQGEQFF
TGTGCCAGCAGCTTAGTACTAGGACAAGGTGAGCAGTTCTTC
>TRBV9|TRBJ2-3|TRBD2|NA
CASSYPLAEGTDTQYF
TGTGCCAGCAGCTATCCTCTAGCGGAAGGGACAGATACGCAGTATTTT
>TRBV28|TRBJ2-1|NA|NA
CASSFGPANEQFF
TGTGCCAGCAGTTTTGGACCTGCCAATGAGCAGTTCTTC
>TRBV11-3|TRBJ1-1|NA|NA
CASREPRVNTEAFF
TGTGCCAGCCGTGAGCCCAGGGTGAACACTGAAGCTTTCTTT
>TRBV4-3|TRBJ2-1|NA|NA
CASSQDPGGQRVYNEQFF
TGCGCCAGCAGCCAAGATCCAGGGGGTCAGCGGGTCTACAATGAGCAGTTCTTC
>TRBV4-1|TRBJ2-7|NA|NA
CASSQAAAYEQYF
TGCGCCAGCAGCCAAGCGGCCGCTTACGAGCAGTACTTC
>TRBV2|TRBJ2-1|NA|NA
CASSVDYASSYNEQFF
TGTGCCAGCAGTGTAGATTACGCCAGCTCCTACAATGAGCAGTTCTTC